The entry below describes one TCR beta chain. The immunoSEQ assay was v3. Some clones are missing from TCRdb's copy, which holds only in-frame ones; the method was immunoSEQ multiplex PCR. The sample consists of 25,000 to 30,000 clones, under 80% of them appearing once. The entry originates in a study of TIL therapy for anti-PD-1-resistant metastatic lung cancer. Germline V gives CDR1 MNHNY, CDR2 SVGAGI (reference sequence). Between the trimmed V and J ends, which lost 8 bases and 1 base, there was a span of 14 bases. The CDR3 spans 14 residues. Time point here: pre-treatment sample, taken before nivolumab and TIL therapy. Tumor tissue came from excised metastases, mostly pleural nodules or supraclavicular lymph nodes.

This clonotype was sampled from a woman aged 25 to 80 with non-small cell lung cancer. V usage is TRBV6-6 and J usage is TRBJ2-5; tentatively, D is TRBD2 (6 bases). The specimen comprised tumor tissue, sampled at baseline. The CDR3 region has the DNA TGTGCCAGCCTGGCGAGGGGAGGCCAAGAGACCCAGTACTTC. It yields the protein CASLARGGQETQYF.